This TCR beta chain was identified in a study of cytomegalovirus exposure and HLA in healthy donors. The PCR used 60 Vbeta and 13 Jbeta primers. Method: immunoSEQ multiplex PCR; TCRdb's copy keeps in-frame clones and lacks some. The profile shows under 200,000 clones, roughly 80% of them singletons. The germline V gene encodes CDR1 MNHNS and CDR2 SASEGT. The CDR3 length is 15 residues. The V segment lost 6 bases and the J segment 2 bases; nucleotides outside the gene matches: 4. The clonotype comes from a woman younger than 30 in good health and CMV-seronegative. Sequenced sample: PBMCs. V gene TRBV6-1 combines with J gene TRBJ2-7, with 13 nucleotides matching TRBD2. The CDR3 is CASSLGLAGPYEQYV. The CDR3 DNA is TGTGCCAGCAGCTTGGGACTAGCGGGACCCTACGAGCAGTACGTC.